This T cell receptor beta chain is from a study of control samples from healthy donors and cancer patients. Data came from immunoSEQ multiplex PCR; TCRdb stores just in-frame clones and leaves some out. The sample consists of approximately 70,000 clones, 84% of them appearing once. The V end lost 5 bases, the J end lost 5 bases, and 13 bases lay between the germline ends. CDR3 length: 13 amino acids. CDR1 MGHDK and CDR2 SYGVNS come from the germline V gene. Sequenced input: blood. The J gene is TRBJ2-7, the V gene TRBV25-1, with D tentatively TRBD1 or TRBD2 (5 bases each). The origin of this receptor is a middle-aged man in good health. CDR3 in amino acids: CASSPLGRDEQYF. The CDR3 DNA reads TGTGCCAGCAGTCCCCTGGGGCGGGACGAGCAGTACTTC.